The 8 T cell receptor beta chains reported below all come from one sample, sequenced in a study of blood T cell repertoires in COVID-19 (dated by TCRdb to the early 2020s). Library prep was done by the immunoSEQ multiplex PCR assay. As stored in TCRdb, this immuneACCESS dataset retains in-frame rearrangements with V and J assigned. A fraction of the clones does not appear; measured against another copy, unresolved V genes explain less than half of the discrepancy, and the remainder lacks a known reason. This sample holds some 300,000 clones; roughly 90% were observed only once. Around 13% of the sample belongs to the ten largest clones. The sequenced material came from peripheral blood. These receptors were obtained from a woman in her seventies with COVID-19, enrolled during active disease.

The chain links TRBV27 to TRBJ1-6, with 7 nucleotides matching TRBD1. The trim removed 6 bases at V and 15 bases at J, leaving 14 bases unmatched. The CDR3 consists of 14 residues. In germline, CDR1 is MNHEY, CDR2 SMNVEV (reference sequence). This CDR3 reads CASSRDRVDFVLHF. In nucleotides, the CDR3 is TGTGCCAGCAGCCGCGACAGGGTTGACTTTGTCCTCCACTTT.

This clone was counted once. The V gene is TRBV5-1, the J gene TRBJ2-3; 11 bases align to TRBD2. V dropped 2 bases and J dropped 4; count of bases not matched to a gene: 9. The length of the CDR3 is 17 residues. Per the germline V gene, CDR1 is SGHRS and CDR2 is YFSETQ. Here the CDR3 reads CASSFPIAGGPADTQYF. The DNA for the CDR3 is TGCGCCAGCAGCTTCCCCATAGCGGGGGGGCCAGCAGATACGCAGTATTTT.

The rearrangement joins TRBV6-5 to TRBJ1-1, with D tentatively TRBD1 (5 bases). V was clipped by 5 bases and J by 6 bases, with 7 bases between them. CDR1 MNHEY and CDR2 SVGAGI come from the germline V gene. There are 11 residues in the CDR3. CDR3 coding DNA: TGTGCCAGCAGTAAGACAGCTGAAGCTTTCTTT. Protein product: CASSKTAEAFF.

This chain connects TRBV7-2 to TRBJ2-1; the match to TRBD1 covers 7 bases. In germline, CDR1 is SGHTA, CDR2 FQGNSA. The CDR3 consists of 15 residues. Trimming removed 1 base from V and 4 bases from J; junction bases left unmatched: 4. The CDR3: CASSLEGQKYNEQFF. In nucleotides, the CDR3 is TGTGCCAGCAGCTTAGAGGGACAGAAGTACAATGAGCAGTTCTTC.

The genes are TRBV5-4 and TRBJ1-3; 8 nucleotides agree with TRBD1. Germline trimming cut 4 bases from V and 3 bases from J; bases unmatched to any gene: 6. Looked up from germline, CDR1 is SGHNT and CDR2 is YYREEE (reference sequence). There are 15 residues in the CDR3. CDR3: CASSPGGAFGNTIYF. The CDR3, as DNA: TGTGCCAGCAGCCCAGGGGGCGCCTTTGGAAACACCATATATTTT.

This clone occurred a few times. The chain uses TRBV2 and TRBJ1-1; 7 bases fit TRBD1. V trimming: 5 bases; J trimming: 0 bases; junction bases outside the gene matches: 3. There are 14 residues in the CDR3. The germline gives CDR1 SNHLY, CDR2 FYNNEI. Written as DNA, the CDR3 is TGTGCCAGCAGTTCGGGACAGATGAACACTGAAGCTTTCTTT. Translating gives CASSSGQMNTEAFF.

The J gene is TRBJ2-1, the V gene TRBV11-2; TRBD2 aligns across 8 bases. From germline, CDR1 is SGHAT and CDR2 FQNNGV. The CDR3 has 13 amino acids. J was trimmed by 10 bases and V by 3 bases; bases with no gene match: 5. The CDR3 DNA sequence: TGTGCCAGCAGCTTGCCGGGGGGGCAGGAGCAGTTCTTC. Amino acid sequence: CASSLPGGQEQFF.

The CDR3 DNA follows: TGTGCCAGCAGCTTGGTGGGAGCCTACAATGAGCAGTTCTTC. Its translation: CASSLVGAYNEQFF. The V and J genes are TRBV5-5 and TRBJ2-1, with TRBD2 as a possible D gene (5 bases). CDR3 length equals 14 residues. Trimming removed 0 bases at V and 2 bases at J, with 6 bases between. Looked up from germline, CDR1 is SGHKS and CDR2 is YYEKEE (reference sequence). Combining the CDR3 with reference TRBV5-5 and TRBJ2-1 gives the whole variable domain DAGVTQSPTHLIKTRGQQVTLRCSPISGHKSVSWYQQVLGQGPQFIFQYYEKEERGRGNFPDRFSARQFPNYSSELNVNALLLGDSALYLCASSLVGAYNEQFFGPGTRLTVL.